This is a list of T cell receptor beta chains from one sample in a study of blood T cells in healthy people across ages. One entry per CDR3 protein, called by TCRdb with MiXCR from the 5' RACE reads. The repertoire holds about 1 million distinct CDR3 sequences, 40% to 45% seen once, with under 20% in the top ten. The sample comprised blood. The receptors stem from a woman aged 55-69 years in good health. CDR3s include the opening cysteine and the closing phenylalanine or tryptophan. The D gene is left open where the match is weak. Part of the rows lack a size; the others show once, few, many or a class for expanded clones.

.	.	TRBV25-1	TRBJ2-7	CASSGAGWSSYEQYF	TGTGCCAGCAGTGGGGCGGGGTGGAGCTCCTACGAGCAGTACTTC
.	.	TRBV24-1	TRBJ2-4	CATSPPVRGRENIQYF	TGTGCCACCAGCCCTCCGGTAAGGGGTCGGGAAAACATTCAGTACTTC
.	.	TRBV2	TRBJ2-7	CASSRDSTSEQYF	TGTGCCAGCAGTCGGGACTCCACCTCCGAGCAGTACTTC
.	TRBD1	TRBV3-1	TRBJ2-3	CASSQVGRGQAITDTQYF	TGTGCCAGCAGCCAAGTGGGTAGGGGACAGGCGATAACAGATACGCAGTATTTT
.	.	TRBV15	TRBJ1-2	CATSRESRTVTYGYTF	TGTGCCACCAGCAGAGAGTCTCGGACAGTGACCTATGGCTACACCTTC
.	TRBD1	TRBV2	TRBJ1-6	CASRPGQGDNSPLHF	TGTGCCAGCAGGCCGGGACAGGGCGATAATTCACCCCTCCACTTT
few	.	TRBV7-2	TRBJ2-7	CASSLQYSYEQYF	TGTGCCAGCAGCTTGCAATACTCCTACGAGCAGTACTTC
many	TRBD2	TRBV29-1	TRBJ2-1	CSVDVTSGHNEQFF	TGCAGCGTTGATGTGACTAGCGGTCACAATGAGCAGTTCTTC
few	.	TRBV6-6	TRBJ1-1	CASSYSHRTTNTEAFF	TGTGCCAGCAGTTACTCGCACAGGACTACGAACACTGAAGCTTTCTTT
many	.	TRBV7-3	TRBJ2-3	CASSLTGAASTDTQYF	TGTGCCAGCAGCTTAACGGGGGCGGCTAGCACAGATACGCAGTATTTT
.	.	TRBV12-5	TRBJ2-5	CASGEGSAGQETQYF	TGTGCTAGTGGCGAAGGGAGCGCGGGCCAAGAGACCCAGTACTTC
.	TRBD2	TRBV20-1	TRBJ2-7	CSALAGAHSYEQYF	TGCAGTGCCCTAGCGGGAGCCCACTCCTACGAGCAGTACTTC
.	.	TRBV20-1	TRBJ2-3	CSASGVPNTDTQYF	TGCAGTGCTAGTGGCGTGCCTAACACAGATACGCAGTATTTT
few	TRBD2	TRBV12-3/TRBV12-4	TRBJ2-7	CASSPWRENNEQYF	TGTGCCAGCAGCCCCTGGCGGGAGAACAACGAGCAGTACTTC
.	TRBD2	TRBV20-1	TRBJ2-7	CSARSMGTSGYEQYF	TGCAGTGCTAGATCCATGGGGACTAGCGGATACGAGCAGTACTTC
.	TRBD1	TRBV6-5	TRBJ2-5	CASSYQTGQSKTQYF	TGTGCCAGCAGTTACCAGACAGGGCAGTCCAAGACCCAGTACTTC
.	.	TRBV12-3/TRBV12-4	TRBJ1-1	CASTPGALMNTEAFF	TGTGCCAGCACTCCGGGGGCCCTTATGAACACTGAAGCTTTCTTT
.	TRBD2	TRBV5-1	TRBJ2-1	CASSLLVTSGRGEQFF	TGCGCCAGCAGCTTGTTGGTGACTAGCGGGAGGGGTGAGCAGTTCTTC
.	.	TRBV7-9	TRBJ1-1	CASSPISAGTEAFF	TGTGCCAGCAGCCCTATCTCGGCCGGCACTGAAGCTTTCTTT
.	TRBD1	TRBV3-1	TRBJ1-2	CASSPRGLSRGYTF	TGTGCCAGCAGCCCCAGGGGGCTTTCGCGAGGCTACACCTTC
.	TRBD1	TRBV7-9	TRBJ1-1	CASSSLVAGTGNTEAFF	TGTGCCAGCAGCTCCCTAGTAGCCGGGACAGGGAACACTGAAGCTTTCTTT
.	.	TRBV25-1	TRBJ2-1	CASSELGGWKQFF	TGCGCCAGCAGTGAACTCGGTGGTTGGAAGCAGTTCTTC
.	.	TRBV9	TRBJ2-2	CASRPRDNGELFF	TGTGCCAGTAGGCCCAGGGACAACGGGGAGCTGTTTTTT
.	.	TRBV12-3/TRBV12-4	TRBJ2-2	CASSSLTGPTGELFF	TGTGCCAGCAGTTCCTTAACAGGGCCCACCGGGGAGCTGTTTTTT
.	.	TRBV7-6	TRBJ2-5	CASSFPVGQETQYF	TGTGCCAGCAGCTTCCCAGTGGGCCAAGAGACCCAGTACTTC
few	.	TRBV7-9	TRBJ2-5	CASSLAFRGATGYQETQYF	TGTGCCAGCAGCTTAGCATTTAGGGGTGCGACAGGATACCAAGAGACCCAGTACTTC
.	.	TRBV28	TRBJ2-2	CASTWLGAWNTGELFF	TGTGCCAGCACCTGGCTGGGGGCGTGGAACACCGGGGAGCTGTTTTTT
.	.	TRBV9	TRBJ2-3	CASSAQGTSRNTQYF	TGTGCCAGCAGCGCACAGGGAACTTCCAGGAATACGCAGTATTTT
.	TRBD2	TRBV7-2	TRBJ2-7	CASSRTVQRGNYEKYF	TGTGCCAGCAGCCGCACCGTCCAGCGGGGGAACTACGAGAAGTACTTC
few	TRBD1	TRBV20-1	TRBJ2-1	CSAAKGTGGFYNEQFF	TGCAGTGCGGCCAAAGGGACAGGGGGTTTCTACAATGAGCAGTTCTTC
.	TRBD1	TRBV7-2	TRBJ2-2	CATQVGTGIGELFF	TGTGCCACCCAGGTGGGGACAGGGATCGGGGAGCTGTTTTTT
.	.	TRBV6-6	TRBJ2-6	CASSQRGGGSGANVLTF	TGTGCCAGCAGTCAAAGGGGGGGCGGCTCTGGGGCCAACGTCCTGACTTTC
few	.	TRBV11-2	TRBJ2-7	CASSLVGGFSHEQYF	TGTGCCAGCAGCTTAGTAGGAGGTTTCTCCCACGAGCAGTACTTC
few	.	TRBV15	TRBJ2-3	CATTASTDTQYF	TGTGCCACGACAGCTAGCACAGATACGCAGTATTTT
.	.	TRBV27	TRBJ2-3	CASSERAPSTDTQYF	TGTGCCAGCAGTGAGCGGGCGCCTAGCACAGATACGCAGTATTTT
few	.	TRBV10-3	TRBJ2-5	CAISRQDQETQYF	TGTGCCATCAGCCGACAGGACCAAGAGACCCAGTACTTC
.	.	TRBV14	TRBJ1-1	CASSQVGGQKAFF	TGTGCCAGCAGCCAAGTAGGGGGTCAAAAAGCTTTCTTT
once	.	TRBV28	TRBJ1-5	CASSWGMQNQPQHF	TGTGCCAGCAGCTGGGGGATGCAGAATCAGCCTCAGCATTTT
once	.	TRBV14	TRBJ2-2	CASSQQDGELFF	TGTGCCAGCAGCCAGCAGGACGGGGAGCTGTTTTTT
.	.	TRBV15	TRBJ1-1	CATSRDMGLRNTEAFF	TGTGCCACCAGCAGAGATATGGGACTAAGGAACACTGAAGCTTTCTTT
.	.	TRBV30	TRBJ2-3	CAWTQFLADTQYF	TGTGCCTGGACTCAATTCCTTGCAGATACGCAGTATTTT
.	.	TRBV3-1	TRBJ2-7	CASSQDNGYYEQYF	TGTGCCAGCAGCCAAGATAACGGTTACTACGAGCAGTACTTC
.	.	TRBV5-1	TRBJ2-1	CASSLERLYNEQFF	TGCGCCAGCAGCTTGGAGCGCCTGTACAATGAGCAGTTCTTC
few	.	TRBV7-9	TRBJ1-1	CASSLAMGNTEAFF	TGTGCCAGCAGCTTAGCAATGGGGAACACTGAAGCTTTCTTT
.	TRBD1	TRBV29-1	TRBJ1-2	CSGRLTGEQGYGYTF	TGCAGCGGACGACTCACAGGGGAACAGGGCTATGGCTACACCTTC
.	.	TRBV12-3/TRBV12-4	TRBJ2-1	CASSGRLIRSEQFF	TGTGCCAGTTCGGGCCGTTTGATTCGCAGTGAGCAGTTCTTC
.	.	TRBV12-3/TRBV12-4	TRBJ2-3	CASSLVGGTVDTQYF	TGTGCCAGCAGTTTAGTGGGGGGCACGGTTGATACGCAGTATTTT
few	.	TRBV7-2	TRBJ1-5	CASSQDWGKPQHF	TGTGCCAGCAGCCAGGACTGGGGCAAGCCCCAGCATTTT
few	.	TRBV12-3/TRBV12-4	TRBJ2-1	CASSHPLEGGNEQFF	TGTGCCAGCAGTCATCCCTTAGAGGGGGGCAATGAGCAGTTCTTC
.	TRBD1	TRBV19	TRBJ2-6	CAVKGQGTSGANVLTF	TGTGCCGTTAAGGGACAGGGTACTTCAGGGGCCAACGTCCTGACTTTC
few	.	TRBV20-1	TRBJ2-5	CSARDTPSETQYF	TGCAGTGCTAGAGATACCCCCTCCGAGACCCAGTACTTC
.	TRBD1	TRBV16	TRBJ1-2	CASSLDRPLGYGYTF	TGTGCCAGCAGCCTGGACAGGCCACTTGGTTATGGCTACACCTTC
.	TRBD2	TRBV28	TRBJ2-5	CASSLGSSGSWTSVYQETQYF	TGTGCCAGCAGTTTAGGAAGTTCGGGGTCTTGGACTAGCGTATACCAAGAGACCCAGTACTTC
few	.	TRBV7-2	TRBJ2-7	CASSLLGARGEQYF	TGTGCCAGCAGCTTACTGGGGGCCCGGGGAGAGCAGTACTTC
.	TRBD2	TRBV4-1	TRBJ2-1	CASSHLASGLGDEQFF	TGCGCCAGCAGCCATTTAGCTAGCGGGCTTGGGGATGAGCAGTTCTTC